The rows below give T cell receptor beta chains drawn from one sample of a study of T cell repertoires in cytomegalovirus infection. From the reads, TCRdb called clonotypes with MiXCR, one entry per CDR3 protein. The data show nearly 550,000 distinct CDR3 sequences, more than 15% seen once. The sequenced sample consisted of CD8+ T cells from PBMCs. Every receptor here comes from a human donor in good health (CMV status not recorded). Some clones in this sample may be carry-over from other donors' samples. Each CDR3 is given with its conserved first and last residue. D genes are given only for firm matches. Clone size is shown for a subset of rows, as once, few, many or a class of expanded clone.

TRBV27,TRBD2,.,TRBJ2-2,TGTGCCAGCAGTATCCGGGTCTTAGCGGGGAGCTACACCGGGGAGCTGTTTTTT,CASSIRVLAGSYTGELFF
TRBV11-2,.,few,TRBJ1-1,TGTGCCAGCAGCTTAGGCTACGGAAGTCGGGCTGAAGCTTTCTTT,CASSLGYGSRAEAFF
TRBV20-1,.,.,TRBJ1-3,TGCAGTGCTTCCGTGAGGATAAGCTCTGGAAACACCATATATTTT,CSASVRISSGNTIYF
TRBV19,.,.,TRBJ2-7,TGTGCCAGTAAGGGGAGTACCTACGAGCAGTACTTC,CASKGSTYEQYF
TRBV4-2,.,few,TRBJ2-7,TGTGCCAGCAGCCAAGATCGGCGCGGCTCCTACGAGCAGTACTTC,CASSQDRRGSYEQYF
TRBV27,.,.,TRBJ2-1,TGTGCCAGCAGCCCCGACAGCAATGAGCAGTTCTTC,CASSPDSNEQFF
TRBV4-1,.,few,TRBJ1-1,TGCGCCAGCAGCCACTACAGGGCAGGGACTGAAGCTTTCTTT,CASSHYRAGTEAFF
TRBV12-3/TRBV12-4,.,many,TRBJ1-2,TGTGCCAGCAGTGCCCTTGATGAGCGGGTCTACTATGGCTACACCTTC,CASSALDERVYYGYTF
TRBV3-1,.,.,TRBJ1-5,TGTGCCAGCAGCCAAGACCGGCCCAGGGGCAATCAGCCCCAGCATTTT,CASSQDRPRGNQPQHF
TRBV27,TRBD2,many,TRBJ2-2,TGTGCCAGCAGTTCCACTAGCGGCACCGGGGAGCTGTTTTTT,CASSSTSGTGELFF
TRBV7-8,TRBD1,many,TRBJ2-7,TGTGCCAGCAGCTCGGGCAGGGGGAGCTCCTACGAGCAGTACTTC,CASSSGRGSSYEQYF
TRBV29-1,.,few,TRBJ1-1,TGCAGCGTTGTGGGCATATATACTGAAGCTTTCTTT,CSVVGIYTEAFF
TRBV5-1,.,many,TRBJ2-7,TGCGCCAGCAGCTTGAGTAGCGGCACCTACGAGCAGTACTTC,CASSLSSGTYEQYF
TRBV6-1,TRBD1,few,TRBJ1-1,TGTGCCAGCAGCATACCAGGACAGGGGGGGAACACTGAAGCTTTCTTT,CASSIPGQGGNTEAFF
TRBV20-1,.,.,TRBJ1-5,TGCAGTGCTAGACACAGGGTGTACAATCAGCCCCAGCATTTT,CSARHRVYNQPQHF
TRBV7-9,TRBD1,.,TRBJ2-7,TGTGCCAGCACCTCGTCAGGACAGGGACTCGACGAGCAGTACTTC,CASTSSGQGLDEQYF
TRBV6-6,TRBD1,.,TRBJ1-1,TGTGCCAGCACTAACGACAGGGGGCCTACTGAAGCTTTCTTT,CASTNDRGPTEAFF
TRBV14,.,.,TRBJ2-7,TGTGCCAGCAGCCAAGATCTTACCTACGAGCAGTACTTC,CASSQDLTYEQYF
TRBV6-5,TRBD2,few,TRBJ2-1,TGTGCCAGCAGTTACTCCAGGGAACTAGCGGGGTACAATGAGCAGTTCTTC,CASSYSRELAGYNEQFF
TRBV7-9,TRBD1,.,TRBJ1-2,TGTGCCAGCATCCCCTACGGGGGCAGGGGGCAAGTCGATGGCTACACCTTC,CASIPYGGRGQVDGYTF
TRBV27,TRBD1,.,TRBJ1-2,TGTGCCAGCAGTTCTATATGGACAGGGGGCTTGATTACTGATGGCTACACCTTC,CASSSIWTGGLITDGYTF
TRBV7-8,.,many,TRBJ2-1,TGTGCCAGCAGCCACCAGCTAACCGACAGATTCCCCTTGGCTACGTTCTTC,CASSHQLTDRFPLATFF
TRBV6-4,TRBD2,many,TRBJ2-4,TGTGCCAGCAGTGACTCGACTAGCGGGGAAAACATTCAGTACTTC,CASSDSTSGENIQYF
TRBV6-1,.,few,TRBJ1-1,TGTGCCAGCAGTGAAAACGGGTACGTGAACACTGAAGCTTTCTTT,CASSENGYVNTEAFF
TRBV12-5,.,many,TRBJ1-5,TGTGCTAGTGGTGGGTCGGACCCTAATCAGCCCCAGCATTTT,CASGGSDPNQPQHF
TRBV6-1,.,many,TRBJ1-4,TGTGCCAGCAGTGAAGGGTACAGTCGAAAACTGTTTTTT,CASSEGYSRKLFF
TRBV5-6,.,.,TRBJ2-7,TGTGCCAGCAGCACCAAAGGTCGGGGGTCGAGCTCCTACGAGCAGTACTTC,CASSTKGRGSSSYEQYF
TRBV11-2,.,many,TRBJ2-2,TGTGCCAGCAGCTTCCCGCTTTTTAGGGGGATAGACACCGGGGAGCTGTTTTTT,CASSFPLFRGIDTGELFF
TRBV10-3,.,few,TRBJ2-1,TGTGCCATCGGGGCCCAGAATGAGCAGTTCTTC,CAIGAQNEQFF
TRBV15,TRBD1,.,TRBJ2-7,TGTGCCACCAGCAGAGCCGGACAGGGATCCTACGAGCAGTACTTC,CATSRAGQGSYEQYF
TRBV20-1,.,.,TRBJ2-7,TGCAGTGCTTCAGGCTTCCTGAGCTCCTACGAGCAGTACTTC,CSASGFLSSYEQYF
TRBV7-9,.,many,TRBJ2-1,TGTGCCAGCAGCTTAGCGGCAGGCTTGACGGCCTACAATGAGCAGTTCTTC,CASSLAAGLTAYNEQFF